The 25 T cell receptor beta chains presented below share a single source sample, sequenced in a study of T-cell reconstitution after alpha-beta-depleted transplantation in children. Preparation of the TCRbeta library involved a method that used unique molecular identifiers. One entry per CDR3 protein results from TCRdb running MiXCR on the PCR reads. The sample has hundreds of thousands of distinct CDR3 sequences, 20% to 30% seen once. The specimen comprised PBMCs, mostly from graft donor cells, sampled 360 days after TCRalphabeta/CD19-depleted stem cell transplant. All receptors derive from a female patient between 2 and 10 years old who had a stem cell transplant for congenital amegakaryocytic thrombocytopenia, so the T cells may come from the graft donor.

Of note for this clonotype: The junction differs from germline at one of its ends, possibly a read error. The CDR3: CSSSFQGRDTDYTF. As DNA, the CDR3 is TGCTCCAGCAGCTTTCAGGGAAGAGATACTGACTACACCTTC. The chain has TRBV5-1 and TRBJ1-2; TRBD1 is a possible D gene (5 bases). Germline V CDR1 and CDR2: SGHRS, YFSETQ. The CDR3 covers 14 residues.

A few counts support this clonotype. The genes are TRBV11-2 and TRBJ1-1; 7 nucleotides agree with TRBD1. Trimming took 4 bases from V and 7 from J; bases not matched to a gene: 6. This CDR3 is built from 13 residues. Germline-derived CDR1 and CDR2 are SGHAT and FQNNGV. The CDR3: CASSYRQGGEAFF. The CDR3 DNA sequence: TGTGCCAGCAGCTACAGACAGGGTGGTGAAGCTTTCTTT.

The rearrangement links TRBV28 to TRBJ2-5, with no clear D. V lost 7 bases and J 5 bases, leaving 14 bases between the germline ends. The CDR3 runs 13 residues. CDR1 is MDHEN and CDR2 is SYDVKM in the germline V gene. CDR3 sequence reads: CASNAGFGETQYF. CDR3 in DNA: TGTGCCAGCAATGCCGGTTTCGGTGAGACCCAGTACTTC.

This clonotype was counted a few times. This CDR3 is CASSYGQGAGNTIYF. The DNA of the CDR3 is TGTGCCAGCAGTTATGGGCAGGGCGCTGGAAACACCATATATTTT. This chain links TRBV6-5 with TRBJ1-3; D is possibly TRBD1 (5 bases). The CDR3 loop spans 15 amino acids. The germline V gene encodes CDR1 MNHEY and CDR2 SVGAGI. Trimming removed 3 bases from V and 2 bases from J, with 11 bases in between.

Only a few counts were recorded for this clonotype. The gene calls are TRBV2 and TRBJ2-1; 11 bases line up with TRBD2. The CDR3 is 16 residues long. Per germline, CDR1 SNHLY and CDR2 FYNNEI. V dropped 6 bases and J dropped 4; count of bases not matched to a gene: 8. CDR3 amino acids: CASRISGRASYNEQFF. In nucleotides, the CDR3 is TGTGCCAGCAGGATTAGCGGGAGGGCCTCGTACAATGAGCAGTTCTTC.

The chain combines TRBV6-2 or TRBV6-3 with TRBJ2-3, with unresolved D. Trimming took off 0 bases at V and 1 base at J, with 8 bases between the two ends. Germline V gives CDR1 MNHEY, CDR2 SVGEGT. This CDR3 contains 15 residues. The CDR3 loop reads CASSYSALGTDTQYF. CDR3 bases: TGTGCCAGCAGTTACTCCGCACTGGGCACAGATACGCAGTATTTT.

This rearrangement joins TRBV29-1 to TRBJ2-1; D is ambiguous. Germline CDR1 and CDR2: SQVTM and ANQGSEA. Trimming took 6 bases from V and 2 from J, leaving 11 bases between them. This CDR3 spans 13 amino acids. CDR3 in amino acids: CSVSGPTYNEQFF. The CDR3 DNA reads TGCAGCGTGAGTGGGCCTACCTACAATGAGCAGTTCTTC.

This clonotype has just a few counts. The chain employs TRBV4-1 and TRBJ2-6, with no clear D. Looked up from germline, CDR1 is MGHRA and CDR2 is YSYEKL. The CDR3 is 16 residues long. V gave up 1 base and J gave up 0 bases, with 7 bases separating them. The DNA for the CDR3 is TGCGCCAGCAGCCAAGTAACTCTCTCTGGGGCCAACGTCCTGACTTTC. This gives the protein CASSQVTLSGANVLTF.

The V call is TRBV6-1, the J call TRBJ1-5, with no clear D. Between the trimmed V and J ends, which lost 5 bases and 4 bases, there was a span of 9 bases. The length of the CDR3 is 13 residues. Germline values: CDR1 MNHNS, CDR2 SASEGT. The CDR3 reads CASSRRMNQPQHF. For the CDR3, the DNA is TGTGCCAGCAGTAGAAGGATGAATCAGCCCCAGCATTTT.

The chain is built from TRBV7-2 and TRBJ2-5; tentatively, D is TRBD1 or TRBD2 (6 bases each). The CDR3 loop spans 14 amino acids. V was trimmed by 4 bases and J by 5 bases, leaving 14 bases between them. CDR1 and CDR2 from the germline V gene are SGHTA and FQGNSA. CDR3 loop: CASSSSRGGETQYF. Written as DNA, the CDR3 is TGTGCCAGCAGCTCCTCTAGAGGGGGGGAGACCCAGTACTTC.

This clonotype was seen only a few times. The rearrangement links TRBV3-1 to TRBJ2-5; D remains unclear. The germline CDR1 and CDR2 sequences are LGHDT and YNNKEL (reference sequence). The CDR3 has 12 residues. The V and J ends lost 0 bases and 7 bases respectively, with 6 bases between them. The CDR3, as DNA: TGTGCCAGCAGCCAAGATTCAGTGACCCAGTACTTC. This codes for CASSQDSVTQYF.

The chain carries TRBV27 and TRBJ1-2, with 7 positions matching TRBD1. With V trimmed by 6 bases and J by 6 bases, 7 bases remained unmatched. The CDR3 totals 13 residues. Germline CDR1 is MNHEY and CDR2 is SMNVEV (reference sequence). CDR3 nucleotide sequence: TGTGCCAGCAGAAAACCCCAGGGGGATGGCTACACCTTC. This encodes CASRKPQGDGYTF.

The chain links TRBV20-1 to TRBJ2-2; possible D gene TRBD2, 6 bases. The CDR3 has 15 amino acids. V gave up 3 bases and J gave up 4 bases, with 15 bases separating them. CDR1 and CDR2 from the germline V gene are DFQATT and SNEGSKA (reference sequence). CDR3 sequence (DNA): TGCAGTGCTAGGCCCGGCGGGGCACGCACCGGGGAGCTGTTTTTT. Translating gives CSARPGGARTGELFF.

The chain links TRBV6-1 to TRBJ2-1; D is unresolved. The V and J ends lost 0 bases and 4 bases respectively, with 7 bases between them. The CDR3 is 14 residues long. Looked up from germline, CDR1 is MNHNS and CDR2 is SASEGT. CDR3 in DNA: TGTGCCAGCAGTGAAGCGCGTGAATACAATGAGCAGTTCTTC. Protein product: CASSEAREYNEQFF.

The V call is TRBV18, the J call TRBJ2-1; 13 bases fit TRBD2. This CDR3 region has 20 residues. The V segment lost 1 base and the J segment 0 bases; nucleotides outside the gene matches: 9. Germline assignment: CDR1 KGHSH and CDR2 LQKENI. DNA for the CDR3: TGTGCCAGCTCACCACTCTCCCGACTAGCGGGAGGCAGCTCCTACAATGAGCAGTTCTTC. Amino acids: CASSPLSRLAGGSSYNEQFF.

V gene TRBV5-1 combines with J gene TRBJ2-7; maybe TRBD1 (6 bases). The CDR3 has 12 amino acids. The V and J ends lost 0 bases and 5 bases respectively, with 6 bases between them. Germline CDR1 is SGHRS and CDR2 is YFSETQ. CDR3 bases: TGCGCCAGCAGCTTGGAGGGGGACGAGCAGTACTTC. This sequence encodes CASSLEGDEQYF.

This clonotype was picked up many times. The chain couples TRBV29-1 to TRBJ1-1; D may be TRBD1 (5 bases). The CDR3 contains 19 residues. V shed 1 base and J shed 0 bases, with 24 bases lying between them. Germline CDR1 and CDR2: SQVTM and ANQGSEA. This chain's CDR3 is CSVEVAVGGDHHLNTEAFF. The CDR3 DNA reads as TGCAGCGTTGAAGTGGCCGTGGGAGGGGACCACCATTTGAACACTGAAGCTTTCTTT. Complete variable domain (other parts from reference TRBV29-1 and TRBJ1-1): SAVISQKPSRDICQRGTSLTIQCQVDSQVTMMFWYRQQPGQSLTLIATANQGSEATYESGFVIDKFPISRPNLTFSTLTVSNMSPEDSSIYLCSVEVAVGGDHHLNTEAFFGQGTRLTVV.

This clonotype has a handful of counts. The chain employs TRBV20-1 and TRBJ1-2; 10 positions match TRBD1. This CDR3 contains 11 residues. V shed 7 bases, J shed 6 bases, and the junction held 2 bases outside the gene matches. Germline V gives CDR1 DFQATT, CDR2 SNEGSKA (reference sequence). CDR3 residues: CSVGTGDGYTF. The CDR3 nucleotides read TGCAGTGTTGGGACAGGGGATGGCTACACCTTC.

This chain uses TRBV6-2 or TRBV6-3 with TRBJ2-7; 9 positions agree with TRBD1. J lost 5 bases, V lost 4 bases, and 9 bases had no gene match. CDR3 length: 15 residues. Germline values: CDR1 MNHEY, CDR2 SVGEGT. CDR3: CASSFRTGVSHEQYF. CDR3 nucleotides: TGTGCCAGCAGTTTCCGGACAGGGGTGTCCCACGAGCAGTACTTC.

There are a few counts of this clonotype. The V and J genes are TRBV20-1 and TRBJ2-3; TRBD2 matches at 7 bases. Germline V lookup: CDR1 DFQATT, CDR2 SNEGSKA (reference sequence). This CDR3 is 15 amino acids long. V trimming: 0 bases; J trimming: 2 bases; junction bases outside the gene matches: 5. The CDR3 region is CSARDWRENTDTQYF. As DNA, the CDR3 is TGCAGTGCTAGAGATTGGCGGGAGAACACAGATACGCAGTATTTT.

The J gene is TRBJ2-3, the V gene TRBV30; D unresolved. The length of the CDR3 is 14 residues. In germline, CDR1 is GTSNPN, CDR2 SVGIG (reference sequence). Deletions cut 3 bases from V and 0 bases from J, with 10 bases between. The CDR3 region has the DNA TGTGCCTGGAGAGCCGGTGCTAGCACAGATACGCAGTATTTT. Its translation: CAWRAGASTDTQYF.

The chain is built from TRBV12-3 or TRBV12-4 and TRBJ2-4, with 9 bases fitting TRBD1. The CDR3 consists of 14 residues. Trimming removed 2 bases from V and 9 bases from J; junction bases left unmatched: 5. CDR3 sequence (DNA): TGTGCCAGCAGTTTATGGGACAGGGATTTCATTCAGTACTTC. Translated, it gives CASSLWDRDFIQYF.

This clonotype was seen many times. The V and J genes are TRBV12-3 or TRBV12-4 and TRBJ1-5; unclear D gene. V was cut by 3 bases and J by 7 bases, with 10 bases left in between. This CDR3 contains 13 residues. CDR3 sequence (DNA): TGTGCCAGCAGTTTTAGGGAGGGCCAGCCCCAGCATTTT. Its translation is CASSFREGQPQHF.

The chain links TRBV30 to TRBJ2-7; 9 bases fit TRBD2. Germline V gene data show CDR1 as GTSNPN and CDR2 as SVGIG (reference sequence). V trimming: 1 base; J trimming: 2 bases; junction bases outside the gene matches: 6. CDR3 length: 15 amino acids. The CDR3 protein is CAWSDTSGFTYEQYF. CDR3 sequence (DNA): TGTGCCTGGAGTGACACTAGCGGGTTCACCTACGAGCAGTACTTC. Using reference TRBV30 and TRBJ2-7 for the parts outside the CDR3, the full variable domain is SQTIHQWPATLVQPVGSPLSLECTVEGTSNPNLYWYRQAAGRGLQLLFYSVGIGQISSEVPQNLSASRPQDRQFILSSKKLLLSDSGFYLCAWSDTSGFTYEQYFGPGTRLTVT.

This chain links TRBV10-3 with TRBJ2-7; possibly TRBD1 for D (5 bases). The CDR3 spans 14 residues. Per the germline V gene, CDR1 is ENHRY and CDR2 is SYGVKD. V lost 2 bases and J lost 4, with 12 bases in between. Here the CDR3 DNA reads TGTGCCATCAGTGAGGCAGGGTTCAGTTACGAGCAGTACTTC. This gives the protein CAISEAGFSYEQYF.